The source of this T cell receptor (beta chain) is a study of blood T cells in healthy people across ages. Study-level findings and limits: Among T cells, TCR beta diversity per million cells dropped roughly linearly as age rose. Investigators treated diversity estimates from one million T cells as underestimates.

A J-beta primer mix and a sample-barcoded 5' primer were used in a second PCR of about 6 to 12 cycles. Every cDNA molecule carried a tag from a template-switch adaptor bearing 12 random nucleotides. Via MiXCR, TCRdb re-called the 5' RACE reads, giving one row per CDR3 protein. The table lists 1.8 million or so distinct CDR3 sequences, roughly two fifths of them singletons. V dropped 6 bases and J dropped 0 bases, with 14 bases sitting between them. From germline, CDR1 is SGHTA and CDR2 FQGNSA. CDR3 length equals 15 residues. Total RNA extraction produced at least 5.5 micrograms (per sample) for the study. With respect to this clonotype: The antigen is unknown.

The chain joins TRBV7-2 to TRBJ1-1; D is unresolved. Source material: blood. The receptor comes from a human donor in good health. CDR3 coding DNA: TGTGCCAGCAGTATATTCAACGCAATGAACACTGAAGCTTTCTTT. It specifies CASSIFNAMNTEAFF.